Presented here are 30 T cell receptor beta chains from one specimen sequenced in a study of response to subunit inactivated influenza vaccine. MiXCR was run by TCRdb on the RT-PCR reads, yielding one entry per CDR3 protein. The repertoire holds about 310,000 distinct CDR3 sequences, around a fifth seen once, with more than 8.5% in the top ten. Sequences were derived from PBMCs from blood, sampled around 22 months after vaccination. The origin of the receptors is a man in his fifties or sixties who received an inactivated influenza vaccine.

This chain links TRBV3-1 with TRBJ1-3; D not resolved. The germline V gene encodes CDR1 LGHDT and CDR2 YNNKEL (reference sequence). The CDR3 is 12 amino acids. Between the trimmed V and J ends, which lost 0 bases and 7 bases, there was a span of 4 bases. The CDR3 region is CASSQDSNTIYF. The CDR3 DNA is TGTGCCAGCAGCCAAGATAGTAACACCATATATTTT.

The V and J genes are TRBV11-2 and TRBJ2-7; 8 nucleotides align to TRBD2. V dropped 6 bases and J dropped 6; count of bases not matched to a gene: 19. The CDR3 extends over 17 amino acids. The germline V gene has CDR1 SGHAT and CDR2 FQNNGV. CDR3 loop: CASRPVMGGLASREQYF. The CDR3 region has the DNA TGTGCCAGCAGGCCCGTTATGGGCGGACTAGCCTCCCGCGAGCAGTACTTC. The variable domain in full, completed from reference TRBV11-2 and TRBJ2-7, reads EAGVAQSPRYKIIEKRQSVAFWCNPISGHATLYWYQQILGQGPKLLIQFQNNGVVDDSQLPKDRFSAERLKGVDSTLKIQPAKLEDSAVYLCASRPVMGGLASREQYFGPGTRLTVT.

This chain connects TRBV15 to TRBJ2-3, with 7 positions matching TRBD2. Trimming cost V 5 bases and J 6 bases; bases outside gene matches: 2. The length of the CDR3 is 12 residues. Germline assignment: CDR1 LNHNV and CDR2 YYDKDF (reference sequence). CDR3 loop: CATSFSGDTQYF. The CDR3 nucleotides read TGTGCCACCAGCTTTAGCGGGGATACGCAGTATTTT.

In its sample, this clonotype was seen a few times. The chain joins TRBV7-9 to TRBJ2-1; TRBD2 matches 9 bases. J gave up 6 bases and V 8 bases, and 17 bases lay outside the gene matches. The CDR3 runs to 17 residues. CDR1 is SEHNR, CDR2 FQNEAQ, per germline (reference sequence). Here the CDR3 DNA reads TGTGCCAGCTTATACGCGGGCGGGAGGGGTCTGGTCAATGAGCAGTTCTTC. Its translation is CASLYAGGRGLVNEQFF.

This clonotype was observed at least ten times. The chain links TRBV3-1 to TRBJ1-5; the match to TRBD1 covers 9 bases. The germline gives CDR1 LGHDT, CDR2 YNNKEL (reference sequence). The V and J ends lost 3 bases and 4 bases, in that order; junction bases with no gene match: 1. This CDR3 spans 14 amino acids. The CDR3 coding sequence is TGTGCCAGCAGCCACGGGACAGGGAATCAGCCCCAGCATTTT. This sequence encodes CASSHGTGNQPQHF.

The chain employs TRBV5-1 and TRBJ1-4, with 12 bases fitting TRBD1. Germline loops: CDR1 SGHRS, CDR2 YFSETQ. Germline trimming cut 1 base from V and 7 bases from J; bases unmatched to any gene: 5. This CDR3 region has 16 residues. CDR3 nucleotide sequence: TGCGCCAGCAGCTTGTTGGGACAGGGGGCCGGTGAAAAACTGTTTTTT. Protein product: CASSLLGQGAGEKLFF. Full variable domain (remainder filled in from reference TRBV5-1 and TRBJ1-4): KAGVTQTPRYLIKTRGQQVTLSCSPISGHRSVSWYQQTPGQGLQFLFEYFSETQRNKGNFPGRFSGRQFSNSRSEMNVSTLELGDSALYLCASSLLGQGAGEKLFFGSGTQLSVL.

The chain joins TRBV20-1 to TRBJ1-5; possible D gene TRBD1, 5 bases. Looked up from germline, CDR1 is DFQATT and CDR2 is SNEGSKA (reference sequence). The CDR3 has 16 residues. The V end was cut by 0 bases, the J end by 6 bases, with 18 bases between. The CDR3 nucleotides read TGCAGTGCTAGAGATAGGGGTGGTCTGCTACGTCAGCCCCAGCATTTT. Its protein product is CSARDRGGLLRQPQHF.

The gene calls are TRBV20-1 and TRBJ2-3, with no clear D. CDR1 is DFQATT, CDR2 SNEGSKA, per germline (reference sequence). CDR3 size: 15 residues. V was trimmed by 5 bases and J by 0 bases, leaving 15 bases between them. The CDR3 DNA is TGCAGTGCTCCTCAGACAAGAACTAGCACAGATACGCAGTATTTT. As protein: CSAPQTRTSTDTQYF.

This chain joins TRBV6-2 or TRBV6-3 and TRBJ1-5; D possibly corresponds to TRBD1 (6 bases). The CDR3 runs 17 residues. The germline V and J ends were trimmed by 2 bases and 0 bases, with 14 bases remaining between them. CDR1 and CDR2 from the germline V gene are MNHEY and SVGEGT. The CDR3 nucleotides are TGTGCCAGCAGTTACGGGACAAGGACGAATAGCAATCAGCCCCAGCATTTT. This codes for CASSYGTRTNSNQPQHF.

This clonotype was counted a few times. The chain employs TRBV12-3 or TRBV12-4 and TRBJ2-7, with 7 bases lining up with TRBD1. CDR3 length equals 13 residues. V shed 5 bases and J 5 bases; nucleotides not matched to a gene: 6. CDR3 amino acids: CASSRSTGDEQYF. The CDR3 nucleotides are TGTGCCAGCAGTCGCTCTACAGGGGACGAGCAGTACTTC.

This clonotype was seen ten or more times. V gene TRBV2 combines with J gene TRBJ1-4, with D possibly matching TRBD1 (5 bases). Trimming cost V 4 bases and J 10 bases, with 7 bases left between them. CDR3 length: 11 amino acids. CDR1 is SNHLY, CDR2 FYNNEI, per germline. The CDR3: CASSATGKLFF. Written as DNA, the CDR3 is TGTGCCAGCAGTGCTACAGGAAAACTGTTTTTT.

The chain employs TRBV12-3 or TRBV12-4 and TRBJ1-4; no reliable D call. The CDR3 is 11 residues long. Trimming left V 5 bases short and J 8 bases short, with 6 bases between. The CDR3 nucleotides are TGTGCCAGCAGTGTCGGCGAAAAACTGTTTTTT. It codes for CASSVGEKLFF.

This clonotype has a handful of counts. The rearrangement joins TRBV5-1 to TRBJ1-2; maybe TRBD1 (6 bases). Germline V lookup: CDR1 SGHRS, CDR2 YFSETQ. V dropped 5 bases and J dropped 6 bases, with 14 bases sitting between them. This CDR3 contains 13 residues. The CDR3 region has the DNA TGCGCCAGCAGAGAAGGGACAAAAGATGGCTACACCTTC. Translating gives CASREGTKDGYTF.

This clonotype was observed a handful of times. V and J are TRBV7-9 and TRBJ1-2, with 7 bases that match TRBD1. Germline CDR1 is SEHNR and CDR2 is FQNEAQ (reference sequence). The CDR3 totals 13 residues. Germline trimming cut 3 bases from V and 7 bases from J; bases unmatched to any gene: 5. The CDR3 loop is CASSFGTDSGYTF. The CDR3 coding sequence is TGTGCCAGCAGCTTCGGGACAGACAGTGGCTACACCTTC.

V is TRBV29-1 and J is TRBJ2-3; D remains ambiguous. Looked up from germline, CDR1 is SQVTM and CDR2 is ANQGSEA. Trimming stripped 5 bases from V and 6 bases from J, with 12 bases between. There are 12 residues in the CDR3. CDR3 loop: CSVQVDSDTQYF. In nucleotides, the CDR3 is TGCAGCGTTCAGGTGGATTCGGATACGCAGTATTTT.

The chain recombines TRBV20-1 with TRBJ2-1, with D possibly matching TRBD1 (5 bases). Germline assignment: CDR1 DFQATT and CDR2 SNEGSKA (reference sequence). Trimming pared 5 bases from V and 2 bases from J, leaving 13 bases between. The CDR3 length is 14 residues. CDR3 coding DNA: TGCAGTGCTGGTCGACAGAGACCCTACAATGAGCAGTTCTTC. This encodes CSAGRQRPYNEQFF.

This clonotype was found once. The rearrangement links TRBV29-1 to TRBJ1-1; D uncertain. Germline V lookup: CDR1 SQVTM, CDR2 ANQGSEA. The CDR3 covers 8 residues. With 2 bases removed from V and 12 bases from J, the gap between germline ends came to 4 bases. The CDR3 sequence is CSVEQPFF. In DNA, the CDR3 is TGCAGCGTTGAACAACCTTTCTTT. The variable domain in full, with the rest retrieved from reference TRBV29-1 and TRBJ1-1, is SAVISQKPSRDICQRGTSLTIQCQVDSQVTMMFWYRQQPGQSLTLIATANQGSEATYESGFVIDKFPISRPNLTFSTLTVSNMSPEDSSIYLCSVEQPFFGQGTRLTVV.

This clonotype was detected a few times. The chain employs TRBV29-1 and TRBJ2-1; 10 positions match TRBD2. The CDR3 is made up of 18 amino acids. The germline V gene has CDR1 SQVTM and CDR2 ANQGSEA. Germline trimming cut 4 bases from V and 4 bases from J; bases unmatched to any gene: 16. The CDR3, as DNA: TGCAGCGTTGCCCCAGGGGGACTAGCGCCGACTCATTACAATGAGCAGTTCTTC. Residues: CSVAPGGLAPTHYNEQFF.

V usage is TRBV20-1 and J usage is TRBJ2-7; D perhaps matches TRBD2 (6 bases). Germline values: CDR1 DFQATT, CDR2 SNEGSKA (reference sequence). The CDR3 runs to 15 residues. V dropped 0 bases and J dropped 2 bases, with 14 bases sitting between them. The CDR3 spells CSARDLAGLPYEQYF. The CDR3 bases are TGCAGTGCTAGAGATTTGGCGGGGCTCCCCTACGAGCAGTACTTC.

This clonotype was counted many times. V is TRBV7-2 and J is TRBJ1-4; D call uncertain. V lost 2 bases to trimming and J lost 7 bases, with 11 bases between them. Germline values: CDR1 SGHTA, CDR2 FQGNSA. The CDR3 loop spans 14 amino acids. CDR3 sequence reads: CASSLNTVGEKLFF. The CDR3 nucleotides read TGTGCCAGCAGCTTAAACACCGTCGGTGAAAAACTGTTTTTT.

In DNA, the CDR3 is TGTGCCACCAGCGCCGGGACAGGGGATCTCGGGGAGCTGTTTTTT. Translation gives CATSAGTGDLGELFF. V gene TRBV24-1 combines with J gene TRBJ2-2; 10 nucleotides line up with TRBD1. The V gene's germline CDR1 is KGHDR and CDR2 SFDVKD. The CDR3 runs 15 residues. The trim removed 7 bases at V and 7 bases at J, leaving 8 bases unmatched.

This clonotype was picked up many times. The chain carries TRBV6-1 and TRBJ1-2; TRBD1 might be the D (6 bases). Looked up from germline, CDR1 is MNHNS and CDR2 is SASEGT. The CDR3 runs to 14 residues. V shed 2 bases and J shed 5 bases, with 12 bases lying between them. CDR3 in DNA: TGTGCCAGCAGTGAACGACAGGCGCCGTATGGCTACACCTTC. Its translation is CASSERQAPYGYTF.

Only a few counts were recorded for this clonotype. The chain joins TRBV3-1 to TRBJ1-5; perhaps TRBD1 as D (5 bases). V was shortened by 4 bases and J by 2 bases, with 15 bases between the two germline ends. Germline loops: CDR1 LGHDT, CDR2 YNNKEL (reference sequence). The CDR3 runs to 16 residues. In DNA form, the CDR3 reads TGTGCCAGCAGCCCGAATGTGGGGGGTCGCAATCAGCCCCAGCATTTT. Encoded protein: CASSPNVGGRNQPQHF.

The chain recombines TRBV6-5 with TRBJ2-7, with D possibly matching TRBD1 (6 bases). Germline loops: CDR1 MNHEY, CDR2 SVGAGI. Trimming pared 2 bases from V and 4 bases from J, leaving 12 bases between. The CDR3 has 14 residues. CDR3 coding DNA: TGTGCCAGCAGTTACACGGCAACAGGGTACGAGCAGTACTTC. Residues: CASSYTATGYEQYF.

This sequence joins TRBV19 and TRBJ2-7; maybe TRBD1 (5 bases). V shed 5 bases and J shed 2 bases, with 13 bases lying between them. The CDR3 runs 14 residues. Germline CDR1 reads LNHDA; CDR2 reads SQIVND (reference sequence). The CDR3 DNA reads TGTGCCAGTAGTTTGACAGTGCCGGCCTACGAGCAGTACTTC. Protein product: CASSLTVPAYEQYF.

The table lists this clonotype with a few counts. The V call is TRBV7-8, the J call TRBJ2-7, with 9 bases matching TRBD1. After removal of 3 bases from V and 3 bases from J, the junction contained 6 bases not matched to a gene. Germline V gene lookup returns CDR1 SGHVS and CDR2 FQNEAQ. The CDR3 runs 15 residues. The CDR3 coding sequence is TGTGCCAGCAGCTTGAACAGGGGGCGAATCTACGAGCAGTACTTC. Translation gives CASSLNRGRIYEQYF.

The chain recombines TRBV4-3 with TRBJ2-7; D not resolved. Germline CDR1 is LGHNA and CDR2 is YSLEER. Trimming pared 0 bases from V and 3 bases from J, leaving 6 bases between. CDR3 length: 13 residues. Here the CDR3 reads CASSQEWGYEQYF. Written as DNA, the CDR3 is TGCGCCAGCAGCCAAGAGTGGGGCTACGAGCAGTACTTC.

This clonotype has a handful of counts. CDR3 residues: CASSRDTLDGETQYF. CDR3 bases: TGTGCCAGCAGCCGAGACACCTTGGATGGGGAGACCCAGTACTTC. The chain uses TRBV7-6 and TRBJ2-5; the D is unclear. This CDR3 has 15 amino acids. V lost 5 bases and J 5 bases, leaving 18 bases between the germline ends. Germline assignment: CDR1 SGHVS and CDR2 FNYEAQ.

This rearrangement joins TRBV7-9 to TRBJ2-7; D is tentatively TRBD1 or TRBD2 (5 bases each). The germline V gene has CDR1 SEHNR and CDR2 FQNEAQ (reference sequence). V was trimmed by 7 bases and J by 6 bases, leaving 13 bases between them. There are 12 residues in the CDR3. The CDR3 DNA sequence: TGTGCCAGCACCCGAGGGGAAGCCGAGCAGTACTTC. Its protein is CASTRGEAEQYF.

This clonotype was observed a few times. CDR3 DNA: TGTGCCAGCAGTTACAGGACAGGGCCTTCACCCCTCCACTTT. It is translated as CASSYRTGPSPLHF. The chain links TRBV6-5 to TRBJ1-6; 8 bases map to TRBD1. Losses at the gene ends were 2 bases for V and 9 bases for J; bases not matched to a gene: 3. Germline CDR1 reads MNHEY; CDR2 reads SVGAGI. This CDR3 is 14 amino acids long.